These T cell receptor beta chains were read from a single sample in a study of T cell responses to AZD1222 COVID-19 vaccine. Method: immunoSEQ multiplex PCR; TCRdb's copy keeps in-frame clones and lacks some. The sample records tens of thousands of clones, about nine tenths being singletons. Sequences were derived from peripheral blood, sampled on day 0 of AZD1222 vaccination. The receptors come from an adult in good health. Both conserved end residues are part of each CDR3. A D gene is named only where the DNA matches it firmly. Only part of the rows carry a size: once, few, many, or a class if the clone is expanded.

j_call clone_size v_call d_call cdr3_aa cdr3_nt
TRBJ1-6 NA TRBV5-1 NA CASRTGRRVDSPLHF TGCGCCAGCAGGACCGGACGGAGAGTCGATTCACCCCTCCACTTT
TRBJ1-3 NA TRBV18 NA CASSPRTAELSGNTIYF TGTGCCAGCTCACCGCGAACAGCGGAACTCTCTGGAAACACCATATATTTT
TRBJ2-2 NA TRBV2 NA CASILKAAEHRGAVF TGTGCCAGCATCTTAAAAGCGGCTGAACACCGGGGAGCTGTTTTT
TRBJ1-2 NA TRBV3-1/TRBV3-2 TRBD1 CASSQGSGGNYGYTF TGTGCCAGCAGCCAAGGATCAGGGGGCAACTATGGCTACACCTTC
TRBJ1-2 few TRBV2 TRBD1 CASSWGQGANYGYTF TGTGCCAGCAGTTGGGGACAGGGAGCGAACTATGGCTACACCTTC
TRBJ2-1 NA TRBV15 NA CATLLRDGGYNEQFF TGTGCCACCCTCCTAAGGGACGGGGGCTACAATGAGCAGTTCTTC
TRBJ1-1 NA TRBV5-1 NA CASSDGTRTQAFF TGCGCCAGCAGCGATGGAACACGGACCCAAGCTTTCTTT
TRBJ2-1 NA TRBV6-4 TRBD2 CASSAEAGLNEQFF TGTGCCAGCAGTGCTGAAGCGGGGCTTAATGAGCAGTTCTTC
TRBJ1-2 NA TRBV18 NA CASSPRGSEGYTF TGTGCCAGCTCACCACGGGGTTCAGAAGGCTACACCTTC
TRBJ1-5 NA TRBV19 NA CASSIATNNNQPQHF TGTGCCAGTAGTATAGCGACGAATAACAATCAGCCCCAGCATTTT
TRBJ1-5 NA TRBV7-8 TRBD1 CASSPGTDSNQPQHF TGTGCCAGCAGCCCGGGGACAGATAGCAATCAGCCCCAGCATTTT
TRBJ1-3 NA TRBV12-3/TRBV12-4 NA CASSLAPIYTIYF TGTGCCAGCAGTTTGGCCCCTATCTACACCATATATTTT
TRBJ1-2 NA TRBV10-3 NA CAISDLGTDTYGYTF TGTGCCATCAGTGATCTAGGGACCGATACCTATGGCTACACCTTC
TRBJ2-1 NA TRBV7-2 TRBD2 CASSPLGGRSEQFF TGTGCCAGCAGCCCGTTGGGGGGGAGATCCGAGCAGTTCTTC
TRBJ1-1 NA TRBV2 NA CASSLPGTVLPGTEAFF TGTGCCAGCAGTCTCCCCGGGACGGTCCTACCGGGGACTGAAGCTTTCTTT
TRBJ2-6 NA TRBV5-4 NA CASSFVVSGANVLTF TGTGCCAGCAGCTTTGTGGTCTCTGGGGCCAACGTCCTGACTTTC
TRBJ2-1 NA TRBV30 TRBD2 CAWSGPNLLAGSTEQFF TGTGCCTGGAGTGGACCGAACTTACTAGCGGGAAGCACTGAGCAGTTCTTC
TRBJ1-2 NA TRBV12-3/TRBV12-4 NA CASSLGGGEGYTF TGTGCCAGCAGTTTAGGTGGGGGAGAGGGCTACACCTTC
TRBJ2-1 NA TRBV29-1 NA CSVDSGDNEQFF TGCAGCGTTGATTCCGGAGACAATGAGCAGTTCTTC
TRBJ2-1 NA TRBV29-1 TRBD1 CSVEMAGQGADEQFF TGCAGCGTTGAGATGGCTGGACAGGGGGCTGATGAGCAGTTCTTC
TRBJ1-5 NA TRBV30 TRBD1 CAWSPDRGNQPQHF TGTGCCTGGAGCCCGGACAGGGGAAATCAGCCCCAGCATTTT
TRBJ2-1 NA TRBV7-3 NA CASSLAGAGYNEQFF TGTGCCAGCAGCTTGGCCGGGGCAGGGTACAATGAGCAGTTCTTC
TRBJ2-7 NA TRBV5-6 NA CASSSSTYEQYF TGTGCCAGCAGTTCCTCGACCTACGAGCAGTACTTC
TRBJ2-1 NA TRBV7-2 TRBD1 CASSAYRGSGNEQFF TGTGCCAGCAGCGCATACAGGGGGAGTGGCAATGAGCAGTTCTTC
TRBJ1-4 NA TRBV2 TRBD1 CASSDTGGRDEKLFF TGTGCCAGCAGTGATACAGGGGGCAGGGATGAAAAACTGTTTTTT
TRBJ2-7 NA TRBV6-1 NA CASSDQGSYEQYF TGTGCCAGCAGTGACCAGGGATCCTACGAGCAGTACTTC
TRBJ2-7 few TRBV4-1 TRBD1 CASSERQGYEQYF TGCGCCAGCAGCGAACGACAGGGCTACGAGCAGTACTTC
TRBJ1-1 NA TRBV19 NA CASSSREAAFF TGTGCCAGCTCTTCCCGGGAGGCGGCTTTCTTT
TRBJ1-5 NA TRBV16 NA CASSLGASGAGQPQHF TGTGCCAGCAGCCTAGGCGCATCCGGCGCCGGTCAGCCCCAGCATTTT
TRBJ1-1 NA TRBV30 NA CAWRVGENTEAFF TGTGCCTGGAGAGTTGGGGAAAACACTGAAGCTTTCTTT
TRBJ2-2 NA TRBV5-1 NA CASSRDKNTGELFF TGCGCCAGCAGTCGGGACAAGAACACCGGGGAGCTGTTTTTT
TRBJ1-4 NA TRBV7-9 TRBD1 CASSSTGGFEKLFF TGTGCCAGCAGCTCGACAGGGGGCTTTGAAAAACTGTTTTTT
TRBJ1-1 NA TRBV2 NA CASNDNPNTEAFF TGTGCCAGCAATGACAACCCGAACACTGAAGCTTTCTTT
TRBJ2-7 NA TRBV3-1/TRBV3-2 NA CASSQELPSYEQYF TGTGCCAGCAGCCAAGAACTTCCTTCCTACGAGCAGTACTTC
TRBJ1-4 NA TRBV28 NA CASSSGGPEKLFF TGTGCCAGCAGTTCCGGGGGGCCCGAAAAACTGTTTTTT
TRBJ2-2 NA TRBV27 NA CASCPPNGELFF TGTGCCAGCTGTCCCCCGAACGGGGAGCTGTTTTTT